This is a list of T cell receptor beta chains from one sample in a study of cytotoxic CD8 clonotypes in ibrutinib-treated CLL. TCRdb's copy holds only in-frame clones and misses some; the assay was immunoSEQ multiplex PCR. This table holds 140,000 or so clones, about 79% found once. This specimen consisted of PBMCs, obtained after 12 months of ibrutinib treatment. The receptor set was obtained from a human donor with chronic lymphocytic leukemia. CDR3s include the opening cysteine and the closing phenylalanine or tryptophan. The order of the fields is V gene, CDR3 length, J gene, CDR3 protein.

v_gene: TRBV5-1; len: 15; j_gene: TRBJ2-2; CDR3aa: CASSSTSGRAGELFF
v_gene: TRBV18; len: 16; j_gene: TRBJ2-1; CDR3aa: CASSPFEVAGANEQFF
v_gene: TRBV5-4; len: 15; j_gene: TRBJ2-3; CDR3aa: CASSLAPLAADTQYF
v_gene: TRBV4-3; len: 16; j_gene: TRBJ2-1; CDR3aa: CASSPVAESSYNEQFF
v_gene: TRBV7-2; len: 13; j_gene: TRBJ1-2; CDR3aa: CASSLLESYGYTF
v_gene: TRBV5-4; len: 15; j_gene: TRBJ2-3; CDR3aa: CASSLGTSGTDTQYF
v_gene: TRBV6-6; len: 13; j_gene: TRBJ1-2; CDR3aa: CASSYGGMDGYTF
v_gene: TRBV6-1; len: 15; j_gene: TRBJ2-7; CDR3aa: CASSSLAGVRNEQYF
v_gene: TRBV4-1; len: 16; j_gene: TRBJ2-7; CDR3aa: CASSRDLAGGFYEQYF
v_gene: TRBV9; len: 16; j_gene: TRBJ1-1; CDR3aa: CASSSRRGALNTEAFF
v_gene: TRBV7-8; len: 14; j_gene: TRBJ1-2; CDR3aa: CASSLSRINYGYTF
v_gene: TRBV27; len: 15; j_gene: TRBJ2-7; CDR3aa: CASSLYWTDPYEQYF
v_gene: TRBV30; len: 12; j_gene: TRBJ2-5; CDR3aa: CAWDMNQETQYF
v_gene: TRBV11-1; len: 14; j_gene: TRBJ2-7; CDR3aa: CASSSLVDNYEQYF
v_gene: TRBV6-1; len: 12; j_gene: TRBJ2-7; CDR3aa: CASSGLNYEQYF
v_gene: TRBV7-3; len: 13; j_gene: TRBJ1-1; CDR3aa: CASSAGGDTEAFF
v_gene: TRBV6-1; len: 14; j_gene: TRBJ2-7; CDR3aa: CASRIGAGSYEQYF
v_gene: TRBV4-1; len: 17; j_gene: TRBJ2-5; CDR3aa: CASSQEGHRGFQETQYF
v_gene: TRBV7-2; len: 14; j_gene: TRBJ2-4; CDR3aa: CASSLMAGVNIQYF
v_gene: TRBV5-1; len: 14; j_gene: TRBJ2-1; CDR3aa: CASTYVAGGDEQFF
v_gene: TRBV6-5; len: 13; j_gene: TRBJ1-2; CDR3aa: CASNPGGSYGYTF
v_gene: TRBV7-6; len: 14; j_gene: TRBJ1-2; CDR3aa: CASSLGDRGYGYTF
v_gene: TRBV5-1; len: 16; j_gene: TRBJ2-2; CDR3aa: CASSWTSGSGTGELFF
v_gene: TRBV2; len: 14; j_gene: TRBJ2-5; CDR3aa: CASTPGLPQGTQYF
v_gene: TRBV6-6; len: 15; j_gene: TRBJ1-2; CDR3aa: CASSYQSATNYGYTF
v_gene: TRBV7-9; len: 15; j_gene: TRBJ2-7; CDR3aa: CASSLSAGVGYEQYF
v_gene: TRBV10-3; len: 14; j_gene: TRBJ2-1; CDR3aa: CAISDLQSLNEQFF
v_gene: TRBV27; len: 16; j_gene: TRBJ2-7; CDR3aa: CASSDRGLAHSYEQYF
v_gene: TRBV7-2; len: 16; j_gene: TRBJ1-5; CDR3aa: CASSFLPGGPLQPQHF
v_gene: TRBV30; len: 10; j_gene: TRBJ2-7; CDR3aa: CAWRGLEQYF
v_gene: TRBV15; len: 12; j_gene: TRBJ1-1; CDR3aa: CATSRDLTEAFF
v_gene: TRBV27; len: 16; j_gene: TRBJ2-1; CDR3aa: CASRVQGTRSNNEQFF
v_gene: TRBV5-1; len: 14; j_gene: TRBJ1-1; CDR3aa: CASSFGSTDTEAFF
v_gene: TRBV7-9; len: 12; j_gene: TRBJ2-1; CDR3aa: CASSPRGVGQFF
v_gene: TRBV9; len: 14; j_gene: TRBJ2-7; CDR3aa: CASSVGLVGYEQYF
v_gene: TRBV5-6; len: 14; j_gene: TRBJ1-1; CDR3aa: CASSFGHLVLEAFF
v_gene: TRBV28; len: 14; j_gene: TRBJ2-7; CDR3aa: CASRPGQQAYEQYF
v_gene: TRBV19; len: 14; j_gene: TRBJ2-5; CDR3aa: CASMGGRSLETQYF
v_gene: TRBV25-1; len: 12; j_gene: TRBJ1-1; CDR3aa: CASSRGNTEAFF
v_gene: TRBV10-3; len: 13; j_gene: TRBJ1-4; CDR3aa: CAIRDRGREKLFF